This TCR beta chain was captured in a study of technical replicates of blood from a handful of donors (dated by TCRdb to the late 2010s). V and J are trimmed by 6 bases and 0 bases, and the gene matches miss 7 bases of the junction. As encoded in the germline V gene, CDR1 is SGHRS while CDR2 is YFSETQ. Spanning cysteine to phenylalanine, the CDR3 consists of 15 amino acids. Kept here is only the CDR3 DNA, which spans 45 bases and is read in frame from base 1. About this clone itself: It lacks a known antigen. No much larger clone exists at a distance of one base, and base qualities are not known.

Libraries were built with the immunoSEQ multiplex PCR assay. Held by TCRdb, this immuneACCESS table contains in-frame sequences only and omits some clones. Under half of the omission traces to an unresolved V gene where checked; the cause of the rest is unknown. The sample profile shows 75,000 to 100,000 clones; roughly 94% of them were found once. The top ten clones comprise roughly 0.24% of the sample. The sequence came from a human donor in good health. Sequencing was performed on T cells isolated from PBMCs. The V and J segments used are TRBV5-1 and TRBJ2-3, with TRBD2 identical over 7 junction bases. CDR3 protein: CASNGGSQSTDTQYF. The base sequence is TGCGCCAGCAACGGCGGGAGTCAAAGCACAGATACGCAGTATTTT.